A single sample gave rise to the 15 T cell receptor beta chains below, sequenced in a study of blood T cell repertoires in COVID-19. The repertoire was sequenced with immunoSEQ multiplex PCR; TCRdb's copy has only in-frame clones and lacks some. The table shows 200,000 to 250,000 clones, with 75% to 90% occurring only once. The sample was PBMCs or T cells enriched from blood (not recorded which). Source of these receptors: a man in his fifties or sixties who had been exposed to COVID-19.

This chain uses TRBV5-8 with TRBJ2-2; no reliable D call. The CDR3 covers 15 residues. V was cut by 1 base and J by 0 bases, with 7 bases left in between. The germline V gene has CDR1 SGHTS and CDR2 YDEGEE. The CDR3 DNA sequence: TGTGCCAGCAGCTTGTCCCTCTCGAACACCGGGGAGCTGTTTTTT. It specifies CASSLSLSNTGELFF.

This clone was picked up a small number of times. The chain's CDR3 is CAWSPSSWGGFEKLFF. The CDR3 DNA follows: TGTGCCTGGAGTCCATCAAGTTGGGGGGGATTTGAAAAACTGTTTTTT. The chain employs TRBV30 and TRBJ1-4, with D perhaps TRBD1 (5 bases). CDR1 and CDR2 (germline): GTSNPN, SVGIG (reference sequence). The V gene lost 2 bases and the J gene lost 7 bases, with 20 bases spanning the gap. CDR3 length: 16 amino acids.

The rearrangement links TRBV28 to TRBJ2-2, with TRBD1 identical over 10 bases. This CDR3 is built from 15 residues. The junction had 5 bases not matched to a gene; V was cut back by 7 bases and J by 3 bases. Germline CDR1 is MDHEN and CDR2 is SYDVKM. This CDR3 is CASIPGTGDTGELFF. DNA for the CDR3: TGTGCCAGCATACCTGGGACAGGGGACACCGGGGAGCTGTTTTTT.

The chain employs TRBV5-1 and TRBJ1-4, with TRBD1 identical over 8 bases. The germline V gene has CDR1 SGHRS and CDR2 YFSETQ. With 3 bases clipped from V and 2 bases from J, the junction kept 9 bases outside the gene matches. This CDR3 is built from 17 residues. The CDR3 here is CASSWDRQSGTNEKLFF. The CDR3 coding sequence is TGCGCCAGCAGCTGGGACAGGCAAAGCGGGACTAATGAAAAACTGTTTTTT.

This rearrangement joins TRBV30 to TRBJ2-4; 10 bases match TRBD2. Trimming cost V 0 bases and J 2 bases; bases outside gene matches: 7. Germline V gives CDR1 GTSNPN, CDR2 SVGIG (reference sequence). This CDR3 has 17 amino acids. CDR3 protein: CAWSVARTSGTKNIQYF. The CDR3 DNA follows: TGTGCCTGGAGTGTAGCTAGGACTAGCGGAACCAAAAACATTCAGTACTTC.

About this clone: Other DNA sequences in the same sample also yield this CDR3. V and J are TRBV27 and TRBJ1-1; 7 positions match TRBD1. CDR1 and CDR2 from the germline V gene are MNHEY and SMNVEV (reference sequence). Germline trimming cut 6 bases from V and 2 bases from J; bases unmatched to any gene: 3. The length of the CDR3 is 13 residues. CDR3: CASRRQGNTEAFF. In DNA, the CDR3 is TGTGCCAGCAGGCGACAGGGAAACACTGAAGCTTTCTTT.

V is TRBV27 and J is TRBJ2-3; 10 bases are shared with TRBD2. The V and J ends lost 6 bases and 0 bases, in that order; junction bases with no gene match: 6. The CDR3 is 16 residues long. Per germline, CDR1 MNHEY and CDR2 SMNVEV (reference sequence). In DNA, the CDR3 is TGTGCCAGCAGCCCCGGACTAGCGGAGAGCACAGATACGCAGTATTTT. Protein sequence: CASSPGLAESTDTQYF.

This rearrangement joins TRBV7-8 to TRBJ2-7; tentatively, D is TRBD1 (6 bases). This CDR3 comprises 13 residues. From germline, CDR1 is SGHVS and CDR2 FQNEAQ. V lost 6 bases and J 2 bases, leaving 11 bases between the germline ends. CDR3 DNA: TGTGCCAGCAGTAGTGACAGGACCTACGAGCAGTACTTC. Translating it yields CASSSDRTYEQYF.

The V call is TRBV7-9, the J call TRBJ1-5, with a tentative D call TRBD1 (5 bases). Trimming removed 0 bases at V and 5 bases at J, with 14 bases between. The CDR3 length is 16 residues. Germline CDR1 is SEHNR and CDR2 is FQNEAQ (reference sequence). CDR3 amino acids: CASSLAFGGSDQPQHF. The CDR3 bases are TGTGCCAGCAGCTTAGCGTTCGGGGGTTCGGATCAGCCCCAGCATTTT. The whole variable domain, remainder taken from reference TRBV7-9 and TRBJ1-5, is DTGVSQNPRHKITKRGQNVTFRCDPISEHNRLYWYRQTLGQGPEFLTYFQNEAQLEKSRLLSDRFSAERPKGSFSTLEIQRTEQGDSAMYLCASSLAFGGSDQPQHFGDGTRLSIL.

CDR3 region: CASSVAGSPNTGELFF. Here the CDR3 DNA reads TGTGCCAGCAGCGTAGCGGGAAGCCCTAACACCGGGGAGCTGTTTTTT. The genes are TRBV9 and TRBJ2-2, with a weak D call TRBD2 (5 bases). The CDR3 runs 16 residues. The germline V and J ends were trimmed by 0 bases and 2 bases, with 11 bases remaining between them. Germline V gene sequence: CDR1 SGDLS, CDR2 YYNGEE.

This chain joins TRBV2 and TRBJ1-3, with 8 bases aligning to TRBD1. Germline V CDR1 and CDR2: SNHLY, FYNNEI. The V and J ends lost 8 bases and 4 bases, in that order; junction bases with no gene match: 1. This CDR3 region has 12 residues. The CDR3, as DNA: TGTGCCAGCGGGGACAGGGGAAACACCATATATTTT. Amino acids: CASGDRGNTIYF.

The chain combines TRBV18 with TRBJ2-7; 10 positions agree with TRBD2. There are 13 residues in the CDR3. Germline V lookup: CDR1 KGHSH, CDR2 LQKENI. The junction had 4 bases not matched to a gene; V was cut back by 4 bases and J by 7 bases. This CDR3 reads CASSRRTSGEQYV. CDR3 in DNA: TGTGCCAGCTCACGACGGACTAGCGGAGAGCAGTACGTC.

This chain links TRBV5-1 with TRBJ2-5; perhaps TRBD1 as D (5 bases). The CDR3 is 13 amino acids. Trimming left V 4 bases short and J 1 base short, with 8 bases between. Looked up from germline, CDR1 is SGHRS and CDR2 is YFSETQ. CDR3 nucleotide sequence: TGCGCCAGCAGCGTGACAGCCCAAGAGACCCAGTACTTC. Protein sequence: CASSVTAQETQYF.

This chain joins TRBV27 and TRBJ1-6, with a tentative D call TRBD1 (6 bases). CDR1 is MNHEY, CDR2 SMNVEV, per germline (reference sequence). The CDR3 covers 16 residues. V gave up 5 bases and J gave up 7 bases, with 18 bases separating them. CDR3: CASSQLWTVRNSPLHF. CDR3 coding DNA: TGTGCCAGCAGTCAACTCTGGACAGTGAGAAATTCACCCCTCCACTTT.

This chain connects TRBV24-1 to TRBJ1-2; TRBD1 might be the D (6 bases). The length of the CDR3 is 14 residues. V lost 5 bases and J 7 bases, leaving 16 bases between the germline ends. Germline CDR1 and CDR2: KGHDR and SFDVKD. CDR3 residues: CATSGGPGFGGYTF. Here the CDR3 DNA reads TGTGCCACCAGTGGGGGGCCGGGATTCGGTGGCTACACCTTC.